These 9 T cell receptor beta chains originate from one sample sequenced in a study of PD-L1 blockade in urothelial cancer. Clones were sequenced by immunoSEQ multiplex PCR, and TCRdb holds only the in-frame ones, with some missing. The sample has about 82,000 clones, about 85% seen once. The sequenced sample was PBMCs, obtained around atezolizumab (anti-PD-L1) treatment. These receptors originate from a woman aged 70-85 years with urothelial cancer.

A single count supports this clone. The V call is TRBV13, the J call TRBJ2-3; 9 bases match TRBD1. Germline V gene lookup returns CDR1 PRHDT and CDR2 FYEKMQ (reference sequence). The V gene end was trimmed by 2 bases and the J gene end by 1 base; junction bases not matched to a gene: 4. The CDR3 covers 16 residues. CDR3 loop: CASSLPGTGRTDTQYF. CDR3 DNA sequence: TGTGCCAGCAGCTTACCCGGGACAGGGCGCACAGATACGCAGTATTTT.

This chain connects TRBV6-6 to TRBJ2-7; D unresolved. CDR3 length: 13 residues. V was shortened by 6 bases and J by 1 base, with 10 bases between the two germline ends. Germline CDR1 reads MNHNY; CDR2 reads SVGAGI (reference sequence). This CDR3 is CASSPSGSYEQYF. The CDR3 region has the DNA TGTGCCAGCAGCCCTAGTGGGTCCTACGAGCAGTACTTC.

This chain connects TRBV5-1 to TRBJ2-2; 12 positions match TRBD2. This CDR3 region has 18 residues. Germline assignment: CDR1 SGHRS and CDR2 YFSETQ. Germline trimming cut 1 base from V and 1 base from J; bases unmatched to any gene: 5. The CDR3 nucleotides are TGCGCCAGCAGCTTGCCTAGCGGGGGGGCGTGGAACACCGGGGAGCTGTTTTTT. It encodes CASSLPSGGAWNTGELFF.

The chain joins TRBV7-8 to TRBJ1-5, with TRBD1 as a possible D gene (5 bases). V was shortened by 1 base and J by 6 bases, with 10 bases between the two germline ends. CDR1 and CDR2 (germline): SGHVS, FQNEAQ. This CDR3 has 14 residues. The CDR3 DNA follows: TGTGCCAGCAGCTTAGGCGGGACGGGTCAGCCCCAGCATTTT. Protein sequence: CASSLGGTGQPQHF.

The V gene is TRBV30, the J gene TRBJ2-7, with a tentative D call TRBD1 (5 bases). The CDR3 extends over 11 amino acids. V lost 5 bases and J 5 bases, leaving 10 bases between the germline ends. Germline values: CDR1 GTSNPN, CDR2 SVGIG (reference sequence). CDR3 nucleotides: TGTGCCTGGGGGGCCGCCAACGAGCAGTACTTC. As protein: CAWGAANEQYF.

The chain is built from TRBV5-5 and TRBJ2-3; D unclear. In germline, CDR1 is SGHKS, CDR2 YYEKEE (reference sequence). V was shortened by 6 bases and J by 6 bases, with 23 bases between the two germline ends. The CDR3 spans 16 residues. The CDR3 sequence: CASTPLVLVTLDTQYF. The CDR3 DNA reads as TGTGCCAGCACCCCTTTGGTTCTTGTCACTCTGGATACGCAGTATTTT.

The chain is built from TRBV9 and TRBJ2-3; 7 bases align to TRBD2. The CDR3 consists of 15 residues. CDR1 SGDLS and CDR2 YYNGEE come from the germline V gene. V was pared by 4 bases and J by 2 bases, with 7 bases of the junction left unmatched. This CDR3 is CASSSRTSFTDTQYF. In DNA, the CDR3 is TGTGCCAGCAGCTCCCGGACTAGTTTCACAGATACGCAGTATTTT.

CDR3 sequence: CASSRGPVGGALAYEQYF. CDR3 in DNA: TGTGCCAGCTCACGAGGACCCGTAGGGGGGGCCCTCGCCTACGAGCAGTACTTC. The chain is built from TRBV18 and TRBJ2-7; weak D call: TRBD2 (7 bases). The V and J ends lost 4 bases and 2 bases respectively, with 24 bases between them. Germline V gene sequence: CDR1 KGHSH, CDR2 LQKENI. The CDR3 runs to 18 residues. The whole variable domain, remainder taken from reference TRBV18 and TRBJ2-7, is NAGVMQNPRHLVRRRGQEARLRCSPMKGHSHVYWYRQLPEEGLKFMVYLQKENIIDESGMPKERFSAEFPKEGPSILRIQQVVRGDSAAYFCASSRGPVGGALAYEQYFGPGTRLTVT.

The chain is built from TRBV11-2 and TRBJ1-2; TRBD1 agrees at 9 bases. Germline loops: CDR1 SGHAT, CDR2 FQNNGV. The CDR3 spans 15 residues. J was trimmed by 3 bases and V by 5 bases; bases with no gene match: 7. This CDR3 reads CASSLGTGPYYGYTF. Written as DNA, the CDR3 is TGTGCCAGCAGCCTAGGGACAGGGCCCTACTATGGCTACACCTTC.